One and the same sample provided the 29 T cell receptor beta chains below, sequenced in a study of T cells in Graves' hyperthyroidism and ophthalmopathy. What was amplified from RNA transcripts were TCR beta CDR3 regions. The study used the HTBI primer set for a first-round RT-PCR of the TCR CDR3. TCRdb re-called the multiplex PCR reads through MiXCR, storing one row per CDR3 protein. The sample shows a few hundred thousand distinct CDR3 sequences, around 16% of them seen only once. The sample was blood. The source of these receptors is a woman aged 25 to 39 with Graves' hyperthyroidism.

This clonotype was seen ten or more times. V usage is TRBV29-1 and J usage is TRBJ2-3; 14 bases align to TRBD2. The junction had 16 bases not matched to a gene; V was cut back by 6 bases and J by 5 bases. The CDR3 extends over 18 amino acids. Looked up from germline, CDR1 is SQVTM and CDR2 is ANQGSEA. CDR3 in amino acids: CSVETGRLAGGPGDTQYF. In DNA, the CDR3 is TGCAGCGTGGAGACAGGCCGACTAGCGGGAGGGCCCGGAGATACGCAGTATTTT.

The CDR3 DNA reads TGTGCCAGCAGCCAAGAATCGGTCGTAGCGGGAAGCCAAGAGACCCAGTACTTC. Its protein is CASSQESVVAGSQETQYF. The chain uses TRBV14 and TRBJ2-5; the match to TRBD2 covers 8 bases. Trimming removed 0 bases from V and 1 base from J; junction bases left unmatched: 10. CDR1 is SGHDN, CDR2 FVKESK, per germline. The CDR3 is made up of 18 amino acids.

The CDR3 bases are TGCGCCAGCAGCCAAGCCGACAGGGACTACGAGCAGTACTTC. Its protein is CASSQADRDYEQYF. The gene calls are TRBV4-1 and TRBJ2-7, with 7 bases fitting TRBD1. Germline-derived CDR1 and CDR2 are MGHRA and YSYEKL. The V segment lost 1 base and the J segment 3 bases; nucleotides outside the gene matches: 3. This CDR3 has 14 amino acids.

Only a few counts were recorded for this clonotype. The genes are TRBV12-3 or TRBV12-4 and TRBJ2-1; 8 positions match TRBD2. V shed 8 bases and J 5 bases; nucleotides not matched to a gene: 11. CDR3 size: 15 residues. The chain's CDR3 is CASFAPSGGNNEQFF. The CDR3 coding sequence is TGTGCCAGCTTCGCCCCATCGGGAGGGAACAATGAGCAGTTCTTC.

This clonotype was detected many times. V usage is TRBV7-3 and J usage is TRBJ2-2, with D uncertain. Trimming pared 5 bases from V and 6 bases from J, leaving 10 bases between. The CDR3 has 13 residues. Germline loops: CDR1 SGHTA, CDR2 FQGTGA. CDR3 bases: TGTGCCAGCAGCCTTAGACCAGCCGGGGAGCTGTTTTTT. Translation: CASSLRPAGELFF.

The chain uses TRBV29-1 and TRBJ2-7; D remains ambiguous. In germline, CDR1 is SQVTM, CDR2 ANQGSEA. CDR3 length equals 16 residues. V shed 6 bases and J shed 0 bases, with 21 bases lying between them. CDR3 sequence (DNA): TGCAGCGTGGTCTGGGTCTCTGAGCTGGCCTCCTACGAGCAGTACTTC. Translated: CSVVWVSELASYEQYF.

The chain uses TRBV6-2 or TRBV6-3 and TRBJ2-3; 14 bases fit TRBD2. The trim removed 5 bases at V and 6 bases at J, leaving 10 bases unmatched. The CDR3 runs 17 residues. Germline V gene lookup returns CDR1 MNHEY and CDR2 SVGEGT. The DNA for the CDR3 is TGTGCCAGCAGTAAAACGGGACTAGCGGGAGACGAGGATACGCAGTATTTT. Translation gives CASSKTGLAGDEDTQYF.

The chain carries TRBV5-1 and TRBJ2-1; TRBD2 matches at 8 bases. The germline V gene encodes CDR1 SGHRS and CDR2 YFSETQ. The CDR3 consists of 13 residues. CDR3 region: CASRGGDKAEQFF. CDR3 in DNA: TGCGCGTCCCGGGGGGGGGATAAGGCAGAGCAGTTCTTC.

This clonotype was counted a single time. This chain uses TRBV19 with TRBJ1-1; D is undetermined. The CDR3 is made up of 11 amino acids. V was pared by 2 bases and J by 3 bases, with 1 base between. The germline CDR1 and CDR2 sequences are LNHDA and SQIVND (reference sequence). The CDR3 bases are TGTGCCAGTAGTATATACACTGAAGCTTTCTTT. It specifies CASSIYTEAFF.

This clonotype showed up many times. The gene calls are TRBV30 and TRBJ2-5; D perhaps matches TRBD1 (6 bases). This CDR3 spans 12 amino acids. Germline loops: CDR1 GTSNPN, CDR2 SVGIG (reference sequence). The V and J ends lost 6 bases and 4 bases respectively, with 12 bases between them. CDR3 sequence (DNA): TGTGCCTGCACAGGGTTCGGAGAGACCCAGTACTTC. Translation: CACTGFGETQYF.

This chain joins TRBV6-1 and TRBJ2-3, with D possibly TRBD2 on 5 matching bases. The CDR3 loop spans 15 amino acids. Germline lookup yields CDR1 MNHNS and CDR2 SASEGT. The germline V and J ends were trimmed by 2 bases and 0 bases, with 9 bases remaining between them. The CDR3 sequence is CASSELLASTDTQYF. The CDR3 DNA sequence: TGTGCCAGCAGTGAACTTCTAGCCAGCACAGATACGCAGTATTTT.

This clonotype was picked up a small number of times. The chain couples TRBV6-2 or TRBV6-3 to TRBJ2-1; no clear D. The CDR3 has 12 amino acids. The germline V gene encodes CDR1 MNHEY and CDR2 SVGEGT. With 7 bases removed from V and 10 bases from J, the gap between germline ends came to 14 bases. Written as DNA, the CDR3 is TGTGCCAGCACCGACCCCTCAAGGGAGCAGTTCTTC. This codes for CASTDPSREQFF.

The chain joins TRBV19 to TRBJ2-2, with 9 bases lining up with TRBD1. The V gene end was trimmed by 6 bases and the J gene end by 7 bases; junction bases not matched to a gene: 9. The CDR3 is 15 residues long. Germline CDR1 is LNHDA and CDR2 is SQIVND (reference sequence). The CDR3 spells CASSPGDRDSGELFF. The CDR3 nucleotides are TGTGCCAGTAGCCCGGGGGACAGGGATAGCGGGGAGCTGTTTTTT.

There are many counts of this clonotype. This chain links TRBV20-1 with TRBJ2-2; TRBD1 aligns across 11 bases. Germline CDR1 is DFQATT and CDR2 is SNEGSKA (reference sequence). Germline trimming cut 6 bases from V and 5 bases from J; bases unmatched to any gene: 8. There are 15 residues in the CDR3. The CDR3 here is CSAWRGQGGTGELFF. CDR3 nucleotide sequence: TGCAGTGCGTGGAGGGGACAGGGGGGTACCGGGGAGCTGTTTTTT.

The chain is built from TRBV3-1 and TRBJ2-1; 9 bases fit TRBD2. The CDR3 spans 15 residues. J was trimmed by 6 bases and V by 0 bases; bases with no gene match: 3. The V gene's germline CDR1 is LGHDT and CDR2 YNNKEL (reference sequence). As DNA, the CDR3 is TGTGCCAGCAGCCAAGATTTGGGACTAGCCAATGAGCAGTTCTTC. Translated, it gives CASSQDLGLANEQFF.

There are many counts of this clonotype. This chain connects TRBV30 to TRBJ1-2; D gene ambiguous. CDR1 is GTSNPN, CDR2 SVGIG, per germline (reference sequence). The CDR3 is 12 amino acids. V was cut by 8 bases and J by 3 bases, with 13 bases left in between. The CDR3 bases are TGTGCCCTCTCGGGGAGTGACTATGGCTACACCTTC. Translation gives CALSGSDYGYTF.

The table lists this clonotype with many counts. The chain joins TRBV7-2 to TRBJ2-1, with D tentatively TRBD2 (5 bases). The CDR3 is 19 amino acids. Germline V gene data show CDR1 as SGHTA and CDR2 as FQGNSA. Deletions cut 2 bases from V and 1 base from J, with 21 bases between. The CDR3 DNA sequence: TGTGCCAGCAGCTTAAAGGGTTCCGGTGCCCGGGGTTCCTACAATGAGCAGTTCTTC. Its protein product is CASSLKGSGARGSYNEQFF.

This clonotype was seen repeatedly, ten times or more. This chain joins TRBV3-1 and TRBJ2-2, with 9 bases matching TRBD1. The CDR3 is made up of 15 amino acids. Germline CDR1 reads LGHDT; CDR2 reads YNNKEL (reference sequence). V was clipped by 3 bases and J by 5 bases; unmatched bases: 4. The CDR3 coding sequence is TGTGCCAGCAGCCAGACCGGGACAGGGACCGGGGAGCTGTTTTTT. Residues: CASSQTGTGTGELFF.

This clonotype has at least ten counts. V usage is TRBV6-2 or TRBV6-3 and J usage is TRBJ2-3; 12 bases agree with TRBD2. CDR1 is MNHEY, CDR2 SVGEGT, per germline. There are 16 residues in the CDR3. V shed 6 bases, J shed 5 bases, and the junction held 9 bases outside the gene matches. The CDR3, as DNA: TGTGCCAGCAGCAACCGGGTACTAGCGGGAGGAGATACGCAGTATTTT. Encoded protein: CASSNRVLAGGDTQYF.

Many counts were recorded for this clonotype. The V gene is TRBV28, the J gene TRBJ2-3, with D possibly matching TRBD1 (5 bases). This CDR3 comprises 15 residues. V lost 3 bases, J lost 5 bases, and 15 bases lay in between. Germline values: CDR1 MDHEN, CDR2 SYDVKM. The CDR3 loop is CASSLSGKFGDTQYF. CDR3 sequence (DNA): TGTGCCAGCAGTTTGTCAGGGAAGTTTGGAGATACGCAGTATTTT. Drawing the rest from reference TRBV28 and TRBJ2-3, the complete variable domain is DVKVTQSSRYLVKRTGEKVFLECVQDMDHENMFWYRQDPGLGLRLIYFSYDVKMKEKGDIPEGYSVSREKKERFSLILESASTNQTSMYLCASSLSGKFGDTQYFGPGTRLTVL.

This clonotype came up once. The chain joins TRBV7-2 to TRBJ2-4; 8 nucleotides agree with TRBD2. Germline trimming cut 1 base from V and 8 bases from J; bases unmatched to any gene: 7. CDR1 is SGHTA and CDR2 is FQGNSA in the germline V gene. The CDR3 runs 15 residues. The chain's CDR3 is CASSLDRGGMDIQYF. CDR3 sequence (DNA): TGTGCCAGCAGCTTAGACCGGGGGGGAATGGACATTCAGTACTTC.

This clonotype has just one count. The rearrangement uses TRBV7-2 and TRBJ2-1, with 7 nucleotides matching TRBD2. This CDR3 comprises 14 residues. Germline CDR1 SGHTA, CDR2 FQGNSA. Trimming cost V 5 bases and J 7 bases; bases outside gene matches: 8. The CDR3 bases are TGTGCCAGCAGCCCTTCCGGGACTACGAATGAGCAGTTCTTC. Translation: CASSPSGTTNEQFF.

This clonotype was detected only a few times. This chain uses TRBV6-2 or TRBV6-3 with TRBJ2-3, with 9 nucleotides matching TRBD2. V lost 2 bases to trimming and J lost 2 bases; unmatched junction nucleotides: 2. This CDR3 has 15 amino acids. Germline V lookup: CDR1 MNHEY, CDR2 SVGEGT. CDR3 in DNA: TGTGCCAGCAGTTACCCTAGCGGGATCACAGATACGCAGTATTTT. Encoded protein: CASSYPSGITDTQYF.

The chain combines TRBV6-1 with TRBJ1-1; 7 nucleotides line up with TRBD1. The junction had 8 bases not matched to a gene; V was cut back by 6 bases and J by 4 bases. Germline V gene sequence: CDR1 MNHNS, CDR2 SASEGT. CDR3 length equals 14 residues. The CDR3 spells CASREGQMPTEAFF. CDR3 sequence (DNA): TGTGCCAGCAGGGAGGGACAGATGCCCACTGAAGCTTTCTTT.

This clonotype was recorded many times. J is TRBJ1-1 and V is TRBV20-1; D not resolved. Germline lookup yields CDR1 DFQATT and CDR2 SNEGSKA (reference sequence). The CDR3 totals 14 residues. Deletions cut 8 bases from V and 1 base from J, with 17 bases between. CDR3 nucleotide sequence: TGCAGTACCAAGGTCCTTACGGCGAACACTGAAGCTTTCTTT. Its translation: CSTKVLTANTEAFF.

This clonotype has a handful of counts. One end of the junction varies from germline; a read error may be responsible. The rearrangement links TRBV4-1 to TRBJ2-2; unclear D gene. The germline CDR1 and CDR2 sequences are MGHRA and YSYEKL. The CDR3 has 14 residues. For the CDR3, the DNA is TGTGCCAGCAGAAGTGACCTTAACACCGGGGAGCTGTTTTTT. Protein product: CASRSDLNTGELFF.

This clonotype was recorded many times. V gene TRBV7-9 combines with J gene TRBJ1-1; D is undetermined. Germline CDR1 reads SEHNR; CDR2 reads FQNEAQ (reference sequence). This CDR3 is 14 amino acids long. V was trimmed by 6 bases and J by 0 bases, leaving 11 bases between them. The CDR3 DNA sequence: TGTGCCAGCAGATCGAAGGGCCTGAACACTGAAGCTTTCTTT. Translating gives CASRSKGLNTEAFF.

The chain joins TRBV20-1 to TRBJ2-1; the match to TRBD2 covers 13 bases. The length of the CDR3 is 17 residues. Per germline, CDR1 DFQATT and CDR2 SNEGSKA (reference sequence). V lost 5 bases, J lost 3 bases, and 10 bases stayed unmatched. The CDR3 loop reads CSAGLAGVPPGYNEQFF. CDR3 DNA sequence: TGCAGTGCTGGACTAGCGGGAGTTCCCCCAGGCTACAATGAGCAGTTCTTC.

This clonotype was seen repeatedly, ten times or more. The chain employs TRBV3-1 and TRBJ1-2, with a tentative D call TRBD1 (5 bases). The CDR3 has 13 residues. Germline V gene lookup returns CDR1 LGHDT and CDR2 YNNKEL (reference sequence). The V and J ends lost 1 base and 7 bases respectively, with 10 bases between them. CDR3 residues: CASSQGPGAGYTF. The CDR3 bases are TGTGCCAGCAGCCAAGGACCCGGGGCTGGCTACACCTTC.